Below, one TCR beta chain is given with its context. This CDR3 has 15 residues. CDR1 is MNHEY, CDR2 SVGAGI, per germline. A multiplex PCR was run with 60 Vbeta primers and 13 Jbeta primers. Sequencing was performed with immunoSEQ multiplex PCR; in TCRdb, only in-frame clones are kept and a portion is missing. Of about 120,000 clones in the sample, around 77% were seen once. The data stem from a study of cytomegalovirus exposure and HLA in healthy donors. The specimen sequenced was PBMCs. This TCR derives from a human donor in good health. The rearrangement uses TRBV6-5 and TRBJ2-5, with 9 bases that match TRBD1. The DNA end favors TRBJ2-7, so the J call may be wrong. The CDR3 spells CASSATGTGIYEQYF. In nucleotides, the CDR3 is TGTGCCAGCAGTGCGACCGGGACAGGGATCTACGAGCAGTACTTC.